These 4 T cell receptor beta chains share one sample of origin, sequenced in a study of T cells after yellow fever vaccination. TCRdb redid the calling of the 5' RACE reads with MiXCR, one entry per CDR3 protein. The sample lists more than 120,000 distinct CDR3 sequences; roughly 8% were seen once. The specimen comprised CD4+ T cells sorted from PBMCs, sampled 5 days after the yellow fever booster vaccination. The receptors were gathered from a young man who received the YFV17D yellow fever vaccine.

With respect to this clonotype: Possible read error: a much larger clone is one base away. The rearrangement links TRBV5-5 to TRBJ2-7; TRBD1 matches at 9 bases. This CDR3 comprises 13 residues. V dropped 7 bases and J dropped 3; count of bases not matched to a gene: 5. Germline assignment: CDR1 SGHKS and CDR2 YYEKEE (reference sequence). CDR3 DNA: TGTGCCAGCCGCGGGACAGGGTACTACGAGCAGTACTTC. Encoded protein: CASRGTGYYEQYF.

This clonotype was seen repeatedly, ten times or more. The chain links TRBV5-1 to TRBJ1-1, with TRBD1 matching over 9 bases. This CDR3 spans 14 amino acids. The ends lost 0 bases at V and 6 bases at J; junction bases unmatched: 3. Per germline, CDR1 SGHRS and CDR2 YFSETQ. CDR3 in DNA: TGCGCCAGCAGCTTGGTACAGGGGGCCGCTGAAGCTTTCTTT. Amino acids: CASSLVQGAAEAFF. The full variable domain, with the rest looked up from reference TRBV5-1 and TRBJ1-1, is KAGVTQTPRYLIKTRGQQVTLSCSPISGHRSVSWYQQTPGQGLQFLFEYFSETQRNKGNFPGRFSGRQFSNSRSEMNVSTLELGDSALYLCASSLVQGAAEAFFGQGTRLTVV.

In this sample, this clonotype turned up many times. The chain recombines TRBV5-1 with TRBJ2-7, with TRBD2 matching over 8 bases. Germline V gives CDR1 SGHRS, CDR2 YFSETQ. The CDR3 extends over 14 amino acids. The V and J ends lost 8 bases and 0 bases, in that order; junction bases with no gene match: 7. CDR3 region: CASRGGTLSYEQYF. As DNA, the CDR3 is TGCGCCAGTCGGGGGGGAACCCTCTCCTACGAGCAGTACTTC. Supplemented by reference TRBV5-1 and TRBJ2-7, the full variable domain reads KAGVTQTPRYLIKTRGQQVTLSCSPISGHRSVSWYQQTPGQGLQFLFEYFSETQRNKGNFPGRFSGRQFSNSRSEMNVSTLELGDSALYLCASRGGTLSYEQYFGPGTRLTVT.

This clonotype was counted many times. The V and J genes are TRBV20-1 and TRBJ2-1, with D uncertain. Trimming pared 4 bases from V and 9 bases from J, leaving 13 bases between. The CDR3 consists of 12 residues. CDR1 and CDR2 from the germline V gene are DFQATT and SNEGSKA (reference sequence). DNA of the CDR3: TGCAGTGCTAATCTGTCGGACCTTGAGCAGTTCTTC. Translated: CSANLSDLEQFF.